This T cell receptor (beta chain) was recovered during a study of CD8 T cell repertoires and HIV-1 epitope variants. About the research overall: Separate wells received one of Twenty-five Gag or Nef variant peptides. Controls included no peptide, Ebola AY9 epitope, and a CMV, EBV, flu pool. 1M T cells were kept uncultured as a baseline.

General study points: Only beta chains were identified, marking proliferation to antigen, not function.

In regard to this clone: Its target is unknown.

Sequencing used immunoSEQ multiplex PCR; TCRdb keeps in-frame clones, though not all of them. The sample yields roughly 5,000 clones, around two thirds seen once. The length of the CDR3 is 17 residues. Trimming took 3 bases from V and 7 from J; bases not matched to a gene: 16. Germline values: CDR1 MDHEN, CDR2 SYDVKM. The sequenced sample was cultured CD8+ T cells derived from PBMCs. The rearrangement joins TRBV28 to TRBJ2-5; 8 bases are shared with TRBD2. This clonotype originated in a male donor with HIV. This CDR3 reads CASSLPLKRGPFGTQYF. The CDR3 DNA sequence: TGTGCCAGCAGTTTGCCCCTAAAGCGGGGGCCCTTCGGGACCCAGTACTTC.